The entry below gives a single T cell receptor (beta chain) sequence along with its context. Its antigen remains unknown. TCRdb independently ran MiXCR on the 5' RACE reads; one entry per CDR3 protein. The top ten hold over 15% of the sample, which has about 430,000 distinct CDR3 sequences, about 19% seen once. The CDR3 spans 13 residues. This sample stems from a study of T cells after yellow fever vaccination. Study-wide results and caveats: Boosting was followed by the reappearance of most primary-vaccination clones (just under 98% CD4, about 90% CD8). When the response was secondary, it was weaker but reached its peak faster, day 5 versus 15. Some clonotypes, a small share, were shared between CD4 and CD8 compartments.

The rearrangement joins TRBV21-1 to TRBJ2-3. TRBV21-1 is flagged as a pseudogene. The TCR comes from a man aged 18 to 29 who received the YFV17D yellow fever vaccine. Material: PBMCs, obtained before the yellow fever booster vaccination. Here the CDR3 reads CASSKGGCDTQYF. The CDR3 DNA reads TGTGCCAGCAGCAAAGGTGGCTGTGATACGCAGTATTTT.